This T cell receptor (beta chain) was sequenced during a study of cytomegalovirus exposure and HLA in healthy donors. General observations from the study: Later on, analysis showed that most CMV-associated TCR beta chains appeared to be HLA-restricted.

PCR involved 60 Vbeta and 13 Jbeta primers. The table came from immunoSEQ multiplex PCR; TCRdb's copy has only in-frame clones and leaves some out. The data contain around 120,000 clones, over 60% of them singletons. A note on this clone: Its target is unknown.

The trim removed 5 bases at V and 5 bases at J, leaving 9 bases unmatched. The germline V gene encodes CDR1 LNHDA and CDR2 SQIVND (reference sequence). CDR3 length: 15 residues. The chain employs TRBV19 and TRBJ1-1; 9 bases map to TRBD1. The sequencing input was PBMCs. The receptor's source is a woman between 40 and 55 years old in good health and CMV-seronegative. CDR3 sequence: CASSPDEQGATEAFF. In DNA, the CDR3 is TGTGCCAGTAGTCCAGACGAACAGGGGGCAACTGAAGCTTTCTTT. Full variable domain (remainder filled in from reference TRBV19 and TRBJ1-1): DGGITQSPKYLFRKEGQNVTLSCEQNLNHDAMYWYRQDPGQGLRLIYYSQIVNDFQKGDIAEGYSVSREKKESFPLTVTSAQKNPTAFYLCASSPDEQGATEAFFGQGTRLTVV.